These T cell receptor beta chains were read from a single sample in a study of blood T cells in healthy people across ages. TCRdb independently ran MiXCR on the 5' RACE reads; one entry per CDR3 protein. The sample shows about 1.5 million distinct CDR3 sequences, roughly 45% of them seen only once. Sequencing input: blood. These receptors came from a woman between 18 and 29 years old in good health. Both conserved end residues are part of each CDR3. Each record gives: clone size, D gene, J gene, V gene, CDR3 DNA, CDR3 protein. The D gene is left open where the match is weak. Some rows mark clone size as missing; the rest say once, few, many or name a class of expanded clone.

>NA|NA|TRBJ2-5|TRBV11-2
TGTGCCAGCAGCCCTAACACCGTCCGGGAGACCCAGTACTTC
CASSPNTVRETQYF
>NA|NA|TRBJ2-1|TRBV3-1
TGTGCCAGCAGCCAAGAACCCGGACGGCGGAGCTCCTACAATGAGCAGTTCTTC
CASSQEPGRRSSYNEQFF
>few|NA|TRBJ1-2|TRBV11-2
TGTGCCAGCAGCTTAGATTTTCGGGGGATCGTCCATGGCTACACCTTC
CASSLDFRGIVHGYTF
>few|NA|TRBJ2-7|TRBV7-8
TGTGCCAGCAGCTTAATAGTAACGTCCTACAATGAGCAGTACTTC
CASSLIVTSYNEQYF
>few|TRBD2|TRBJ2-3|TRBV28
TGTGCCAGCAGTTTAAACCAGCGGGGGGGCGGCGATACGCAGTATTTT
CASSLNQRGGGDTQYF
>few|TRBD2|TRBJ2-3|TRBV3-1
TGTGCCAGCAGCCAAATCTATTTTAGCGGGAGAACAGATACGCAGTATTTT
CASSQIYFSGRTDTQYF
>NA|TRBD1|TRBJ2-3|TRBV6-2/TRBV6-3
TGTGCCAGCAGTGACGGACAGGGTGGAACAGATACGCAGTATTTT
CASSDGQGGTDTQYF
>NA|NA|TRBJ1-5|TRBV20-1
TGCAGTGCTAGAAAAGGGCCCCAGAATCAGCCCCAGCATTTT
CSARKGPQNQPQHF
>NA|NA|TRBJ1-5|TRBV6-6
TGTGCCAGCAGTTCCCCGGCGGGGACCAATCAGCCCCAGCATTTT
CASSSPAGTNQPQHF
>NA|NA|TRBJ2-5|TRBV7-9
TGTGCCAGCAGCTTAACCGGGAGTAAAGAGACCCAGTACTTC
CASSLTGSKETQYF
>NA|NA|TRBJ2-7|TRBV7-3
TGTGCCAGCAGCCCCTCGGGGGTCGAGTACAATGAGCAGTACTTC
CASSPSGVEYNEQYF
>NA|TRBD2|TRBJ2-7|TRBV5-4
TGTGCCAGCAGCTCCCCGAGACTAGCTTTCCACGAGCAGTACTTC
CASSSPRLAFHEQYF
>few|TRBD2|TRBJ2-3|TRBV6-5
TGTGCCAGCAGTCCAGGTAGCGGGAGGGCCACAGATACGCAGTATTTT
CASSPGSGRATDTQYF
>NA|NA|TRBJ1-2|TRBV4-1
TGCGCCAGCAGCCAAGACGGATGGGGGGGGGCCGACAGATACTATGGCTACACCTTC
CASSQDGWGGADRYYGYTF
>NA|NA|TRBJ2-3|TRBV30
TGTGCCTGGAGTGAGGGTTGGTCCACAGATACGCAGTATTTT
CAWSEGWSTDTQYF
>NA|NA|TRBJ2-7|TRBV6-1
TGTGCCAGCAGGCCAGACACTTACGAGCAGTACTTC
CASRPDTYEQYF
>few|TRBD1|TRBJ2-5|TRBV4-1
TGCGCCAGCAGCCAAGATTTAAGGGGGCGAGACCAGTACTTC
CASSQDLRGRDQYF
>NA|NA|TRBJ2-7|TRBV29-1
TGCAGCGCCAGATTGAGGGGAGCTGCGCAGTACTTC
CSARLRGAAQYF
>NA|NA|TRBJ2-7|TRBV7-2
TGTGCCAGCAGCTCACAACAGGGCTCCTCCTACGAGCAGTACTTC
CASSSQQGSSYEQYF
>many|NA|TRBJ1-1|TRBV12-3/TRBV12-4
TGTGCCAGCAGCCTTGACAGTAACACTGAAGCTTTCTTT
CASSLDSNTEAFF
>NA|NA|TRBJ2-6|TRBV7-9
TGTGCCAGCAGCTCCATGAGGGGAACTGGGGCCAACGTCCTGACTTTC
CASSSMRGTGANVLTF
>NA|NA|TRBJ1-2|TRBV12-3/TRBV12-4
TGTGCCAGCAGTGTTGAGGCGGTTAACTATGGCTACACCTTC
CASSVEAVNYGYTF
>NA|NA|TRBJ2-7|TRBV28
TGTGCCAGCAGCCCACAGGGACCCCTAAAAGAGACCCCGTACTTC
CASSPQGPLKETPYF
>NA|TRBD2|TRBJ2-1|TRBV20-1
TGCAGTGCTCCGGGGCGGGAGGCGTACAATGAGCAGTTCTTC
CSAPGREAYNEQFF
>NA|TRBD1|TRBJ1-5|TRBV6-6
TGTGCCAGCAGGGTACATGACAGGGGGATCTATCAGCCCCAGCATTTT
CASRVHDRGIYQPQHF
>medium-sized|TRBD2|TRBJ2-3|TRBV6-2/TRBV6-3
TGTGCCAGCAGCCCGACTAGCGGGGGGGCAGATACGCAGTATTTT
CASSPTSGGADTQYF
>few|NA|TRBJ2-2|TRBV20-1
TGCAGTGCTAGAGATAAGTCCGGAGGTGGCGGGGAGCTGTTTTTT
CSARDKSGGGGELFF
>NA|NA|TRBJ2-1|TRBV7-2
TGTGCCAGCAGCATAGCCCAGGGTGAGTTCTTC
CASSIAQGEFF
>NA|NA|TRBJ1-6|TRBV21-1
TGTGCCAGCAGCAAAGCGCTTGATTGGGGCAATACGGGTTCACCCCTCCACTTT
CASSKALDWGNTGSPLHF
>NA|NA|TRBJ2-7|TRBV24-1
TGTGCCACCAGTCCCAGGGGGGGTAGGTACAATGAGCAGTACTTC
CATSPRGGRYNEQYF
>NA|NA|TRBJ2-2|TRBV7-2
TGTGCCAGCAGACCGGGACGGGGACGGGAGCTGTTTTTT
CASRPGRGRELFF
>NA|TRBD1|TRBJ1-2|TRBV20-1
TGCAGTGCTAGAGAGACAGGGAGGGGAGGCTACACCTTC
CSARETGRGGYTF
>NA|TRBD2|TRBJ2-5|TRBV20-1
TGCAGTGCTATCGGACTAGCGGGAGTAGAGACCCAGTACTTC
CSAIGLAGVETQYF
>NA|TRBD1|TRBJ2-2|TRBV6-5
TGTGCCAGCGTTGGGACAGAAAACACCGGGGAGCTGTTTTTT
CASVGTENTGELFF
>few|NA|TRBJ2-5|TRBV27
TGTGCCAGCAGTCGGCGGCAGTACGAGACCCAGTACTTC
CASSRRQYETQYF
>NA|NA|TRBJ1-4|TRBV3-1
TGTGCCAGCAGCCAAGGGAGGGGGGGTAATGAAAAACTGTTTTTT
CASSQGRGGNEKLFF
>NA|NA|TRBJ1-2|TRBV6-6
TGTGCCAGCAGTTACGTCTCTAACTATGGCTACACCTTC
CASSYVSNYGYTF
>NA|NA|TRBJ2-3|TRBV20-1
TGCAGTGCTAGAGTTGACGGGGCAGGAGATACGCAGTATTTT
CSARVDGAGDTQYF
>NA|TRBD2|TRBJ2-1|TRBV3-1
TGTGCCAGCAGCCAAGTCGGTCTACTAGCGGGAGGAGGGTTCGACAATGAGCAGTTCTTC
CASSQVGLLAGGGFDNEQFF
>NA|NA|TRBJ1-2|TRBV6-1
TGTGCCGGCAGTGCAGTTGACACAAACTATGGCTACACCTTC
CAGSAVDTNYGYTF
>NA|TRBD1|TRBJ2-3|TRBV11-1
TGTGCCAGCAGCCGAGGGACAGTGGGCACAGATACGCAGTATTTT
CASSRGTVGTDTQYF
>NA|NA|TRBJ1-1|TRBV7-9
TGTGCCAGCACGAAGGGGACGGAAAATACTGAAGCTTTCTTT
CASTKGTENTEAFF
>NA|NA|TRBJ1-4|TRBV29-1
TGCAGCGTTGAAGGCGGTGAAGGCGGCGAAAAACTGTTTTTT
CSVEGGEGGEKLFF
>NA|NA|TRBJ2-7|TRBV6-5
TGTGCCAGCAAGCGGCAGCCGCACTACGAGCAGTACTTC
CASKRQPHYEQYF
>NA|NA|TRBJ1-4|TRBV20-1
TGCAGTGCTAGAGATCCGGCAGGGGCTAATGAAAAACTGTTTTTT
CSARDPAGANEKLFF
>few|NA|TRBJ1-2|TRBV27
TGTGCCAGCAGTTCTTTGGGGCATGGCTACACCTTC
CASSSLGHGYTF
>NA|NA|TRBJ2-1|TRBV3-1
TGTGCCAGCAGCCAATTGAGGATTGGCGGTGGGGGGACGAATGAGCAGTTCTTC
CASSQLRIGGGGTNEQFF
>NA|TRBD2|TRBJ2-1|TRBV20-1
TGCAGTGCTAGAGACCCGGGACTAGCGTACAGTGAGCAGTTCTTC
CSARDPGLAYSEQFF
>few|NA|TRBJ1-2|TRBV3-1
TGTGCCAGCAGCCAGGTCGAGCCCAACTATGGCTACACCTTC
CASSQVEPNYGYTF
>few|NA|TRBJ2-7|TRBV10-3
TGTGCCATCAGGGACTCTGACTACGAGCAGTACTTC
CAIRDSDYEQYF
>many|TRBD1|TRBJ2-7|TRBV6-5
TGTGCCAGCAGCTACCGGGACAGGGGTCCCTACGAGCAGTACTTC
CASSYRDRGPYEQYF